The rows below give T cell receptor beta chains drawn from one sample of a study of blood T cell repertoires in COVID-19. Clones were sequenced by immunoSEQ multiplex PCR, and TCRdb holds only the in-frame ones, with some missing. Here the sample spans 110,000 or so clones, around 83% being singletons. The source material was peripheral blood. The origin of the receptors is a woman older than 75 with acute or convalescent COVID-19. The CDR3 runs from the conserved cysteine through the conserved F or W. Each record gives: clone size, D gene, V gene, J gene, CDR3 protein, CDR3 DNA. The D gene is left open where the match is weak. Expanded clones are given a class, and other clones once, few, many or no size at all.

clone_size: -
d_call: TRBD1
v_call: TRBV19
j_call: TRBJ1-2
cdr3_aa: CASSSGQGWSSYGYTF
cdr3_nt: TGTGCCAGTAGTAGCGGACAGGGATGGAGTAGTTATGGCTACACCTTC

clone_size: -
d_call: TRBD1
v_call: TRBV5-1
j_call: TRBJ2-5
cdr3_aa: CASSPRGTEETQYF
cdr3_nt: TGCGCCAGCAGCCCACGTGGGACAGAAGAGACCCAGTACTTC

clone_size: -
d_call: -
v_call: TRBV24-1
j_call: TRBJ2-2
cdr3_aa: CATSLNTGELFF
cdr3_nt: TGTGCCACCAGCCTGAACACCGGGGAGCTGTTTTTT

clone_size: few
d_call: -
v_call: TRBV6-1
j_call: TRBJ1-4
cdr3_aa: CASSEGEAWKKLFF
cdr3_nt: TGTGCCAGCAGTGAAGGAGAGGCCTGGAAAAAACTGTTTTTT

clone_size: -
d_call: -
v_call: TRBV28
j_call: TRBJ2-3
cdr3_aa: CASSLTPGDAGTQYF
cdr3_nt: TGTGCCAGCAGTTTAACCCCCGGCGATGCGGGGACGCAGTATTTT

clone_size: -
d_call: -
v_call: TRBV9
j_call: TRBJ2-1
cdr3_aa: CASSSQDSYNEQFF
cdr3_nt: TGTGCCAGCAGCTCACAGGACAGCTACAATGAGCAGTTCTTC

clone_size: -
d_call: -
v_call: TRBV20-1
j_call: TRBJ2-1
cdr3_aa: CSASKPSSYNEQFF
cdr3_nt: TGCAGTGCTAGTAAGCCGAGCTCCTACAATGAGCAGTTCTTC

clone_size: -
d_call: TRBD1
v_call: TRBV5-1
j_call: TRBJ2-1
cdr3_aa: CASSRKVGTGVGDEQFF
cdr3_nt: TGCGCCAGCAGCCGGAAGGTCGGGACAGGGGTGGGAGATGAGCAGTTCTTC

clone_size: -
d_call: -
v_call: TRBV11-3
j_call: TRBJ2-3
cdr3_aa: CASSLGGTPTDTQYF
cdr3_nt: TGTGCCAGCAGCTTAGGAGGGACTCCCACAGATACGCAGTATTTT

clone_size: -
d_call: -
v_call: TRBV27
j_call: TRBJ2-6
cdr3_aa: CASSFPGAGANVLTF
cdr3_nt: TGTGCCAGCAGTTTCCCCGGGGCTGGGGCCAACGTCCTGACTTTC

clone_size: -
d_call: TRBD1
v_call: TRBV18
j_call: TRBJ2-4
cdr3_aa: CASSPSGTGLNIQYF
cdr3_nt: TGTGCCAGCTCACCTTCAGGGACAGGGCTAAACATTCAGTACTTC

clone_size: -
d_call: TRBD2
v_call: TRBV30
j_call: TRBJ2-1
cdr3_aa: CAWSLRGLAGGYNEQFF
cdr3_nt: TGTGCCTGGAGTTTACGCGGACTAGCGGGGGGCTACAATGAGCAGTTCTTC

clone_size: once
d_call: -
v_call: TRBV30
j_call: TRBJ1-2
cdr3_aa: CAWSPREERGYTF
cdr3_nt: TGTGCCTGGAGTCCGCGGGAGGAGCGAGGCTACACCTTC

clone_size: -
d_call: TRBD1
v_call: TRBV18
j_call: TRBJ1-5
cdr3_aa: CASSQTGGDQPQHF
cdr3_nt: TGTGCCAGCTCACAGACAGGGGGAGATCAGCCCCAGCATTTT

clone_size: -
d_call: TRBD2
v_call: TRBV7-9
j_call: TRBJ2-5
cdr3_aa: CASSLPRLAGRETQYF
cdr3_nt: TGTGCCAGCAGCCTACCTCGACTAGCGGGAAGAGAGACCCAGTACTTC

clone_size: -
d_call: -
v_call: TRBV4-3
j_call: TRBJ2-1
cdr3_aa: CASSQEVRGSPYNEQFF
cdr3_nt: TGCGCCAGCAGCCAAGAAGTGAGGGGGAGCCCCTACAATGAGCAGTTCTTC

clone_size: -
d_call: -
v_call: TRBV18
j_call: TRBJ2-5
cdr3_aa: CASSRGRAETQYF
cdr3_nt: TGTGCCAGCTCACGGGGCAGGGCGGAGACCCAGTACTTC

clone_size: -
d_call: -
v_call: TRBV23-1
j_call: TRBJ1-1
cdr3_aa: CASSHSQGLNTEAFF
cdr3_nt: TGCGCCAGCAGTCATTCCCAGGGGTTGAACACTGAAGCTTTCTTT

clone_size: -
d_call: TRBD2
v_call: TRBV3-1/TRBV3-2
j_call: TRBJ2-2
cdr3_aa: CASSQDRTSGINRGELFF
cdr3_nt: TGTGCCAGCAGCCAAGATAGGACTAGCGGAATTAACCGGGGGGAGCTGTTTTTT

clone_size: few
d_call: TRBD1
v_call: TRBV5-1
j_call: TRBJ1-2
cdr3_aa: CASSSGTVYYGYTF
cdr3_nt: TGCGCCAGCAGCTCCGGGACAGTATACTATGGCTACACCTTC

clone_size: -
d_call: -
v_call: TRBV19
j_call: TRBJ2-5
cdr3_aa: CASSMRWEETQYF
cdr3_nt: TGTGCCAGTAGTATGAGGTGGGAAGAGACCCAGTACTTC

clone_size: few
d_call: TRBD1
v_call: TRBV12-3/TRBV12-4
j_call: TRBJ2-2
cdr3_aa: CASRTGGSGELFF
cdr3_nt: TGTGCCAGCAGGACAGGGGGCTCCGGGGAGCTGTTTTTT

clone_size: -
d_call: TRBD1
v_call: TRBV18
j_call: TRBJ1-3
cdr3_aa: CASSVTGAGPGNTIYF
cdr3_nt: TGTGCCAGCTCAGTCACAGGGGCCGGCCCGGGAAACACCATATATTTT

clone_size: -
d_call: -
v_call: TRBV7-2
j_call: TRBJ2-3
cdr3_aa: CASSYSSDTQYF
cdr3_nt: TGTGCCAGCAGCTATAGCTCAGATACGCAGTATTTT

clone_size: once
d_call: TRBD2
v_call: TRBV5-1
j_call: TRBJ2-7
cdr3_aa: CASSGTSGSLEQYF
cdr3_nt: TGCGCCAGCAGCGGGACTAGCGGGAGCCTTGAGCAGTACTTC

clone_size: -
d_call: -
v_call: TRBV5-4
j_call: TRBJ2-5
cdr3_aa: CASSYRLQETQYF
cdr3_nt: TGTGCCAGCAGTTACAGGTTACAAGAGACCCAGTACTTC

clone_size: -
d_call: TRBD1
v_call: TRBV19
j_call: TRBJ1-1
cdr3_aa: CASRERQGAGTEAFF
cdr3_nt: TGTGCCAGTAGAGAGAGACAGGGGGCTGGCACTGAAGCTTTCTTT

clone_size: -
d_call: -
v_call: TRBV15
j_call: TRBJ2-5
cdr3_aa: CATSREIPSLETQYF
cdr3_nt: TGTGCCACCAGCAGAGAAATTCCCTCTTTGGAGACCCAGTACTTC

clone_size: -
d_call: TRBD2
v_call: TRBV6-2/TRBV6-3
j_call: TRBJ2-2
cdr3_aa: CASSSYTGLKNTGELFF
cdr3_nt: TGTGCCAGCAGTTCGTATACGGGACTAAAGAACACCGGGGAGCTGTTTTTT

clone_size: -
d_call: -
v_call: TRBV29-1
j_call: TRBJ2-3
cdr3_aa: CSVEVGGRSSTDTQYF
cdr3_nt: TGCAGCGTTGAAGTGGGGGGACGGAGTAGCACAGATACGCAGTATTTT

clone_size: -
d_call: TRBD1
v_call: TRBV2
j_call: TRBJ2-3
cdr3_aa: CASSKKDRDVDTQYF
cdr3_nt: TGTGCCAGCAGTAAAAAGGACAGGGATGTAGATACGCAGTATTTT

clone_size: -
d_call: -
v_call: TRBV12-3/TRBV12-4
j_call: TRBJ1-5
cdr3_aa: CASSLAGYQPQHF
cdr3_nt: TGTGCCAGCAGTTTGGCAGGATATCAGCCCCAGCATTTT

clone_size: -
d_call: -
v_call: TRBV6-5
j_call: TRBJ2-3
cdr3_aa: CASSPGVRSTDTQYF
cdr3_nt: TGTGCCAGCAGCCCCGGAGTGCGGAGCACAGATACGCAGTATTTT

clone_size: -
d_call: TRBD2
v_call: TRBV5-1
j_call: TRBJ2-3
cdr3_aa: CASSFAGGRTDTQYF
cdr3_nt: TGCGCCAGCAGCTTCGCGGGAGGGCGAACAGATACGCAGTATTTT

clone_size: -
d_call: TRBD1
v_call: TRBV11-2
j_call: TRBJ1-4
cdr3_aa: CASSLYRGSEKLFF
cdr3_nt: TGTGCCAGCAGCTTATACAGGGGCAGTGAAAAACTGTTTTTT

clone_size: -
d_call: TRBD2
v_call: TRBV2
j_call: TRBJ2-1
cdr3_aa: CASGRIAGGAYNEQFF
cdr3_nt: TGTGCCAGCGGACGTATAGCGGGAGGGGCCTACAATGAGCAGTTCTTC

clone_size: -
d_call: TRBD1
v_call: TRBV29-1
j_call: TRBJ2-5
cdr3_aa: CSALGQDETQYF
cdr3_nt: TGCAGCGCACTCGGACAGGACGAGACCCAGTACTTC

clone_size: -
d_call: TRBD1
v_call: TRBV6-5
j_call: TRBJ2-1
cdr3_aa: CASSRTWTGDNEQFF
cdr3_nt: TGTGCCAGCAGTCGAACATGGACAGGGGACAATGAGCAGTTCTTC

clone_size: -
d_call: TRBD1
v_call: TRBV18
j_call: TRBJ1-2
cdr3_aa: CASSKTGGEGYGYTF
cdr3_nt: TGTGCCAGCTCAAAGACAGGGGGCGAAGGTTATGGCTACACCTTC

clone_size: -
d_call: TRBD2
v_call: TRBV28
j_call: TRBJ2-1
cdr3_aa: CASSLLAGYSEQFF
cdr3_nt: TGTGCCAGCAGTTTACTAGCGGGATATTCTGAGCAGTTCTTC

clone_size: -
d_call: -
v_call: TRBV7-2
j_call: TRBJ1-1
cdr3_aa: CASSLGLLLEAFF
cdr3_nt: TGTGCCAGCAGCTTAGGACTTTTACTTGAAGCTTTCTTT

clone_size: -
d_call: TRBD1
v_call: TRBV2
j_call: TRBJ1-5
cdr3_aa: CASSEGDRGDQPQHF
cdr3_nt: TGTGCCAGCAGTGAAGGGGACAGGGGCGATCAGCCCCAGCATTTT

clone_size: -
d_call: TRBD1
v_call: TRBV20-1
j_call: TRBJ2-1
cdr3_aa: CSASLPGQGSAYNEQFF
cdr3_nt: TGCAGTGCTAGTCTCCCGGGACAGGGTTCCGCCTACAATGAGCAGTTCTTC

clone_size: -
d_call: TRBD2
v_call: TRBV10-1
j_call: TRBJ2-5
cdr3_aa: CASSEAGGLQETQYF
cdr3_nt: TGCGCCAGCAGTGAGGCGGGAGGATTGCAAGAGACCCAGTACTTC

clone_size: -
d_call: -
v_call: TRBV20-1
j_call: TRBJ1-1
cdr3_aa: CSALGQLEAFF
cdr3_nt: TGCAGTGCCCTTGGACAATTAGAAGCTTTCTTT

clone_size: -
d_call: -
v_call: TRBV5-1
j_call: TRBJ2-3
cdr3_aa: CASSLEWSDTQYF
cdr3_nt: TGCGCCAGCAGCTTAGAGTGGTCAGATACGCAGTATTTT

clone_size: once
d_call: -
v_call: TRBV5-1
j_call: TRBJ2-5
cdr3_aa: CASSLGTEETQYF
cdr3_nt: TGCGCCAGCAGCTTGGGGACAGAAGAGACCCAGTACTTC

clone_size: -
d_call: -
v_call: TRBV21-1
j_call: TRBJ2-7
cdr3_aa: CASSKGDRAPYEQYF
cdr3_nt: TGTGCCAGCAGCAAAGGGGACAGGGCCCCCTACGAGCAGTACTTC